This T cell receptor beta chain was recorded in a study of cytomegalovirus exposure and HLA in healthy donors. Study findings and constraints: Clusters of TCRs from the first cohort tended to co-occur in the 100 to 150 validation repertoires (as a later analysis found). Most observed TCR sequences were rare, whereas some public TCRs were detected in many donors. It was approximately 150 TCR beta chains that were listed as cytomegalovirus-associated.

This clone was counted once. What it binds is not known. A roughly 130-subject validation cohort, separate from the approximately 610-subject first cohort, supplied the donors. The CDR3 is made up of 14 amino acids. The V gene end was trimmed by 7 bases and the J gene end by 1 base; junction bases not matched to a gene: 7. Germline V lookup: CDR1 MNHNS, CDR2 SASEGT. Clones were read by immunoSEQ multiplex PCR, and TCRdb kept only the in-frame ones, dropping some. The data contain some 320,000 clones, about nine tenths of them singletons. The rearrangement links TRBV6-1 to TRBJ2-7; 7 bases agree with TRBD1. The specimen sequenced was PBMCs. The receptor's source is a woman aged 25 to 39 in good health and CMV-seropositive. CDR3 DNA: TGTGCCAGCAACCACCGGGACAGTTCCTACGAGCAGTACTTC. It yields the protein CASNHRDSSYEQYF.